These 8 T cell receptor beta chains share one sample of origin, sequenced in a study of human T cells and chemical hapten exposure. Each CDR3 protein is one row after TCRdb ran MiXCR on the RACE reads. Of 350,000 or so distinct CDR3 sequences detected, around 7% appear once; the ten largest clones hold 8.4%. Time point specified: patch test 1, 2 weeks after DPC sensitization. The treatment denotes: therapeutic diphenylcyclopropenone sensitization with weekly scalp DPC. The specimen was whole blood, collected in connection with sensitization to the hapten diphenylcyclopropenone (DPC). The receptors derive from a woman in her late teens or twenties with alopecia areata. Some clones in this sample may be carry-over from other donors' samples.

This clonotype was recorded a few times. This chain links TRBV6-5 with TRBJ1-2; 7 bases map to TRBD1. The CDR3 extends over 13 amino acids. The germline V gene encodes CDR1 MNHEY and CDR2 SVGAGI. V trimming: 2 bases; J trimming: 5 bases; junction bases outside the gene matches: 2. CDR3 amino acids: CASSYGTEYGYTF. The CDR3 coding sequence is TGTGCCAGCAGTTACGGGACAGAGTATGGCTACACCTTC.

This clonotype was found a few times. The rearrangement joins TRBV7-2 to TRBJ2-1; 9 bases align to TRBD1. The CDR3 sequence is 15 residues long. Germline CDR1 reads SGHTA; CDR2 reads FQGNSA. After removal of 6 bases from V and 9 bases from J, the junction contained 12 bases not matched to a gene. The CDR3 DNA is TGTGCCAGCAGATCACCGGGACAGGGATCCGGTGAGCAGTTCTTC. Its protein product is CASRSPGQGSGEQFF.

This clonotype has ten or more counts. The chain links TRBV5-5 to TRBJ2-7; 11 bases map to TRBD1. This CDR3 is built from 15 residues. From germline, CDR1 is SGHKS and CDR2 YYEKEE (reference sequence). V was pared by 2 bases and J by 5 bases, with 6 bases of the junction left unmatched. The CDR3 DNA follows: TGTGCCAGCAGCTTCCCGGGACAGGGGGTAAACGAGCAGTACTTC. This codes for CASSFPGQGVNEQYF. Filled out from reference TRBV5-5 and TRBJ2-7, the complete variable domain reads DAGVTQSPTHLIKTRGQQVTLRCSPISGHKSVSWYQQVLGQGPQFIFQYYEKEERGRGNFPDRFSARQFPNYSSELNVNALLLGDSALYLCASSFPGQGVNEQYFGPGTRLTVT.

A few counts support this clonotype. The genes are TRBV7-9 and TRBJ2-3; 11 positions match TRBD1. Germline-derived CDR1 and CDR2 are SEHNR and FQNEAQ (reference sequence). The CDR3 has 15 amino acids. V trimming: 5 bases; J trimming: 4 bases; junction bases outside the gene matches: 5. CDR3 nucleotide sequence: TGTGCCAGCAGCACGTGGGACAGGGGGGCAGATACGCAGTATTTT. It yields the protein CASSTWDRGADTQYF.

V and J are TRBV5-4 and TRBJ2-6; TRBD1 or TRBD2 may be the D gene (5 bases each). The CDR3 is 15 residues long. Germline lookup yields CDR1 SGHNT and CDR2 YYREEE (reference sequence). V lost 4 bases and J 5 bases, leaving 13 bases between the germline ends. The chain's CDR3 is CASSPWGNRANVLTF. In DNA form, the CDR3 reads TGTGCCAGCAGCCCGTGGGGGAATCGGGCCAACGTCCTGACTTTC.

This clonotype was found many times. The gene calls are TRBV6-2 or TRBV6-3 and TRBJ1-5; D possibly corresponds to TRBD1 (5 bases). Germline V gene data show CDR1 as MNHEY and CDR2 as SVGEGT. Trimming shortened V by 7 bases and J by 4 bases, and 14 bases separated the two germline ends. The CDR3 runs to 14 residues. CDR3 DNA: TGTGCCAGCACCGGAGGGGCCATTAATCAGCCCCAGCATTTT. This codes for CASTGGAINQPQHF.

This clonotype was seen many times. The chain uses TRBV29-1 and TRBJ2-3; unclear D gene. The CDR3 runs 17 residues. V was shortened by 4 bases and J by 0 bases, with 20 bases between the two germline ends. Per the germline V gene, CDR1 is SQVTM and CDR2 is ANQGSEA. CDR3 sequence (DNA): TGCAGCGTTGGAGGTAGACTCCTAAAAGCTAGCACAGATACGCAGTATTTT. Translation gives CSVGGRLLKASTDTQYF.

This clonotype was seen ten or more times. Here the CDR3 reads CASSQDLLGAGYTF. CDR3 nucleotides: TGTGCCAGCAGCCAAGATTTGTTAGGGGCGGGCTACACCTTC. The V call is TRBV3-1, the J call TRBJ1-2, with a weak D call TRBD1 (5 bases). The CDR3 totals 14 residues. Between the trimmed V and J ends, which lost 0 bases and 8 bases, there was a span of 13 bases. The V gene's germline CDR1 is LGHDT and CDR2 YNNKEL (reference sequence).